Listed below are T cell receptor beta chains from one sample, sequenced in a study of OX40 agonist ivuxolimab in advanced cancers. Measured with immunoSEQ multiplex PCR; TCRdb has only the in-frame clones, and not every one. The sample has more than 70,000 clones; roughly 80% are singletons. The specimen comprised CD4+ or CD8+ T cells sorted from blood, sampled in a trial of the OX40 agonist ivuxolimab. These receptors were taken from an adult with an advanced solid tumor such as melanoma, head and neck, liver or kidney cancer. Each CDR3 is given with its conserved first and last residue. Fields, in order: clone size, V gene, D gene, J gene, CDR3 protein, CDR3 DNA. D genes are given only for firm matches. Some rows have no size entry. The others give once, few or many, or a class for an expanded clone.

-	TRBV9	-	TRBJ2-5	CASSARDYQETQYF	TGTGCCAGCAGCGCCCGGGACTACCAAGAGACCCAGTACTTC
-	TRBV18	TRBD1	TRBJ2-1	CASSPRNPGGNEQFF	TGTGCCAGCTCACCACGGAACCCAGGGGGTAATGAGCAGTTCTTC
-	TRBV9	TRBD2	TRBJ2-1	CASSVDLIGLGHFEQFF	TGTGCCAGCAGCGTAGACCTAATAGGACTAGGTCATTTTGAGCAGTTCTTC
-	TRBV5-1	TRBD1	TRBJ2-1	CASSLDGTGGFF	TGCGCCAGCAGCTTGGACGGGACAGGGGGATTCTTC
-	TRBV6-1	TRBD1	TRBJ2-7	CASSPTGYEQYF	TGTGCCAGCAGCCCGACAGGGTACGAGCAGTACTTC
-	TRBV4-2	-	TRBJ1-2	CASSQVSVGSDGYTF	TGTGCCAGCAGCCAAGTTTCGGTTGGGTCGGATGGCTACACCTTC
-	TRBV11-2	-	TRBJ1-1	CASTRPGWNTEAFF	TGTGCCAGCACAAGACCGGGGTGGAACACTGAAGCTTTCTTT
-	TRBV18	-	TRBJ1-5	CASSPDREPQHF	TGTGCCAGCTCACCGGACAGAGAGCCCCAGCATTTT
-	TRBV5-1	-	TRBJ1-1	CASSFGLGTEAFF	TGCGCCAGCAGCTTCGGGTTAGGCACTGAAGCTTTCTTT
-	TRBV6-1	TRBD1	TRBJ2-3	CASSGQTGGDTQYF	TGTGCCAGCAGTGGCCAAACAGGGGGGGATACGCAGTATTTT
-	TRBV25-1	-	TRBJ1-1	CASSGQVNTEAFF	TGTGCCAGCAGTGGGCAGGTTAACACTGAAGCTTTCTTT
-	TRBV2	-	TRBJ1-1	CASGTVEAFF	TGTGCCAGCGGAACCGTTGAAGCTTTCTTT
-	TRBV6-5	-	TRBJ1-1	CASTQAMNTEAFF	TGTGCCAGCACCCAGGCGATGAACACTGAAGCTTTCTTT
-	TRBV5-8	-	TRBJ2-5	CASSFGGGAWETQYF	TGTGCCAGCAGCTTTGGAGGGGGCGCTTGGGAGACCCAGTACTTC
-	TRBV5-8	-	TRBJ2-2	CASSLGKIGELFF	TGTGCCAGCAGCTTGGGGAAGATCGGGGAGCTGTTTTTT
once	TRBV2	-	TRBJ1-2	CASESIGTGNYGYTF	TGTGCCAGCGAGTCGATCGGGACGGGTAACTATGGCTACACCTTC
-	TRBV10-3	-	TRBJ2-6	CAIGVGANVLTF	TGTGCCATCGGAGTGGGGGCCAACGTCCTGACTTTC
once	TRBV2	-	TRBJ1-3	CASVRQVGNTIYF	TGTGCCAGCGTCCGACAGGTCGGGAACACCATATATTTT
-	TRBV7-9	TRBD1	TRBJ1-4	CASSLGTGEKLFF	TGTGCCAGCAGCTTAGGGACAGGTGAAAAACTGTTTTTT
-	TRBV4-1	-	TRBJ1-3	CASSQGGGRNSGNTIYF	TGCGCCAGCAGCCAAGGGGGAGGACGCAACTCTGGAAACACCATATATTTT
-	TRBV20-1	-	TRBJ1-1	CRQGMNTEAFF	TGCAGGCAGGGCATGAACACTGAAGCTTTCTTT
-	TRBV10-3	-	TRBJ1-3	CAISEAGSGNTIYF	TGTGCCATCAGTGAGGCAGGCAGTGGAAACACCATATATTTT
-	TRBV9	-	TRBJ2-3	CASSLTADTQYF	TGTGCCAGCAGCCTTACAGCAGATACGCAGTATTTT
-	TRBV5-6	-	TRBJ1-2	CASSLGRLYGYTF	TGTGCCAGCAGCTTGGGCCGACTCTATGGCTACACCTTC
-	TRBV25-1	-	TRBJ1-5	CASSERQSNQPQHF	TGTGCCAGCAGTGAGAGACAAAGCAATCAGCCCCAGCATTTT
-	TRBV13	TRBD2	TRBJ2-7	CASSRRGSGSYEQYF	TGTGCCAGCAGCCGGCGGGGGTCAGGCTCCTACGAGCAGTACTTC
-	TRBV10-3	-	TRBJ1-1	CAISDPSGKTEAFF	TGTGCCATCAGTGACCCGAGTGGAAAAACTGAAGCTTTCTTT
-	TRBV6-6	-	TRBJ2-2	CASSYSVNTGELFF	TGTGCCAGCAGTTACTCAGTGAACACCGGGGAGCTGTTTTTT
few	TRBV5-1	-	TRBJ1-1	CASSLVKGGNTEAFF	TGCGCCAGCAGCTTAGTGAAGGGGGGTAACACTGAAGCTTTCTTT
-	TRBV4-3	-	TRBJ2-1	CASSPLQANEQFF	TGCGCCAGCAGCCCACTTCAGGCGAATGAGCAGTTCTTC
-	TRBV7-3	-	TRBJ1-1	CASSLTGNTEAFF	TGTGCCAGCAGCCTTACGGGGAACACTGAAGCTTTCTTT
-	TRBV18	TRBD2	TRBJ2-7	CASSPPAGTSSYEQYF	TGTGCCAGCTCACCCCCAGCCGGGACTAGCTCCTACGAGCAGTACTTC
-	TRBV10-2	-	TRBJ2-1	CASSKDSLNEQFF	TGCGCCAGCAGTAAGGACAGCCTCAATGAGCAGTTCTTC
few	TRBV6-6	-	TRBJ1-1	CASSYLSSGNEAFF	TGTGCCAGCAGTTACCTCTCATCCGGGAATGAAGCTTTCTTT
-	TRBV19	-	TRBJ1-2	CASSIVAGDGYTF	TGTGCCAGTAGTATAGTAGCGGGAGATGGCTACACCTTC
-	TRBV18	-	TRBJ1-2	CASSPPAGNGYTF	TGTGCCAGCTCACCACCGGCCGGAAACGGCTACACCTTC
-	TRBV11-3	TRBD1	TRBJ2-3	CASSGDRGYTDTQYF	TGTGCCAGCAGCGGAGACAGGGGCTACACAGATACGCAGTATTTT
-	TRBV10-2	TRBD1	TRBJ1-2	CASSSQGESYTF	TGCGCCAGCAGCTCACAGGGGGAGAGCTACACCTTC
few	TRBV5-4	TRBD2	TRBJ2-1	CASSLSLAGSYNEQFF	TGTGCCAGCAGCTTAAGTCTAGCGGGATCCTACAATGAGCAGTTCTTC
-	TRBV19	TRBD1	TRBJ2-7	CASSITTGSNEQYF	TGTGCCAGTAGTATAACGACAGGGAGCAACGAGCAGTACTTC
few	TRBV6-7	-	TRBJ2-7	CASSSWTVFTYEQYF	TGTGCCAGCAGTTCCTGGACAGTGTTTACCTACGAGCAGTACTTC
-	TRBV14	-	TRBJ1-2	CASSPPGAIGYTF	TGTGCCAGCAGCCCCCCGGGGGCGATCGGCTACACCTTC
-	TRBV5-1	-	TRBJ1-2	CASTWDTTNYGYTF	TGCGCCAGCACCTGGGACACCACAAACTATGGCTACACCTTC
-	TRBV6-5	TRBD1	TRBJ1-2	CASSYGQGGGYTF	TGTGCCAGCAGTTACGGACAGGGCGGGGGCTACACCTTC
-	TRBV7-9	TRBD2	TRBJ2-2	CATPRRSGVNTGELFF	TGTGCCACCCCCCGCCGTAGCGGGGTGAACACCGGGGAGCTGTTTTTT
-	TRBV6-6	-	TRBJ1-2	CASSFGGMGGYTF	TGTGCCAGCAGTTTCGGGGGAATGGGTGGCTACACCTTC
-	TRBV7-8	TRBD1	TRBJ1-5	CASGDRASRNQPQHF	TGTGCCAGTGGGGACAGGGCTTCGCGCAATCAGCCCCAGCATTTT
-	TRBV6-4	-	TRBJ1-1	CASSPLSGTNTEAFF	TGTGCCAGCAGCCCTCTTTCCGGGACGAACACTGAAGCTTTCTTT
-	TRBV2	TRBD1	TRBJ2-7	CASRPGTGDEQYF	TGTGCCAGCAGGCCCGGGACAGGGGACGAGCAGTACTTC
-	TRBV6-1	-	TRBJ1-3	CASNPPYTSGNTIYF	TGTGCCAGCAACCCACCCTACACCTCTGGAAACACCATATATTTT
-	TRBV7-6	-	TRBJ1-1	CASSPVNTEAFF	TGTGCCAGCAGTCCGGTGAACACTGAAGCTTTCTTT
-	TRBV5-6	-	TRBJ2-7	CASSLASYEQYF	TGTGCCAGCAGCTTGGCCTCCTACGAGCAGTACTTC
-	TRBV5-1	TRBD2	TRBJ2-7	CASSLDQAGAYYEQYF	TGCGCCAGCAGCTTGGACCAAGCGGGGGCCTACTACGAGCAGTACTTC
few	TRBV6-1	-	TRBJ1-6	CASSEAALHF	TGTGCCAGCAGTGAAGCGGCCCTCCACTTT
-	TRBV7-8	-	TRBJ1-2	CASGDGEYGYTF	TGTGCCAGCGGGGACGGAGAGTATGGCTACACCTTC